These T cell receptor beta chains were read from a single sample in a study of T cells in Graves' hyperthyroidism and ophthalmopathy. MiXCR was run by TCRdb on the multiplex PCR reads, yielding one entry per CDR3 protein. The data show fewer than 900,000 distinct CDR3 sequences, about 17% seen once. The material sequenced was blood. The receptors were sampled from a woman between 50 and 59 years old with Graves' hyperthyroidism that later progressed to Graves' ophthalmopathy. CDR3s leave out the opening cysteine and the closing phenylalanine or tryptophan. D genes are given only for firm matches.

J	V	D	CDR3
TRBJ2-1	TRBV12-3/TRBV12-4	.	ASSLAQQSYNEQF
TRBJ2-1	TRBV3-1	.	ASSQALPYNEQF
TRBJ1-4	TRBV27	.	ASRLAGTNVEKLF
TRBJ1-4	TRBV7-2	.	ASSLYEGLEEKLF
TRBJ2-3	TRBV6-1	TRBD2	ASSFDGGAADTQY
TRBJ1-4	TRBV20-1	.	SASRTNEKLF
TRBJ2-1	TRBV6-2/TRBV6-3	TRBD1	ATQGTAHNNEQF
TRBJ2-7	TRBV10-1	TRBD2	ASSELLAGEQY
TRBJ1-5	TRBV9	.	ASSSGQYSNQPQH
TRBJ2-7	TRBV11-2	.	ASSAGRAYEQY
TRBJ2-2	TRBV20-1	TRBD1	SARPGQGRGGELF
TRBJ2-7	TRBV12-3/TRBV12-4	TRBD1	ASSFTGVRYEQY
TRBJ2-1	TRBV12-3/TRBV12-4	.	ASRLTASRQGGSYNEQF
TRBJ2-1	TRBV10-3	TRBD2	ATFQTSGGAYNEQF
TRBJ1-2	TRBV3-1	TRBD1	ASSPLRGTGSHGYT
TRBJ2-4	TRBV12-3/TRBV12-4	.	ASSLHLNIQY
TRBJ2-3	TRBV29-1	.	SVEGPRGDTQY
TRBJ2-2	TRBV7-6	.	ASSLGTGTKRIRELF
TRBJ1-5	TRBV20-1	.	SATSSGATTPQH
TRBJ2-1	TRBV7-2	.	ASSLAGGRRNEQF
TRBJ2-3	TRBV6-1	TRBD1	ASSYPTGKGTDTQY
TRBJ2-2	TRBV20-1	TRBD2	SARVSREEYTGELF
TRBJ1-5	TRBV7-3	.	ASSFVSLANYSNQPQH
TRBJ2-3	TRBV27	TRBD1	ATKDGQGPDTQY
TRBJ1-2	TRBV9	.	ASSVEGGGLDYGYT
TRBJ2-3	TRBV11-3	TRBD1	ASSLGQGADTDTQY
TRBJ1-1	TRBV6-5	.	ASSYVTPFTEAF
TRBJ2-1	TRBV7-9	TRBD1	ASSLEDRGPNEQF
TRBJ1-2	TRBV4-1	TRBD1	ASSQPPPGQGALVYGYT
TRBJ2-2	TRBV29-1	.	SVESGAGAGELF
TRBJ2-1	TRBV4-1	.	ASSGPRGSYNEQF
TRBJ1-1	TRBV4-1	.	ASSQDLTEGPTEAF
TRBJ2-1	TRBV6-1	TRBD1	ASSPGQGAVEQF
TRBJ1-4	TRBV2	.	ANLDRLNEKLF
TRBJ2-5	TRBV11-1	TRBD1	ASGIGQGRETQY
TRBJ2-3	TRBV27	.	ASRMRGSWADTQY
TRBJ2-5	TRBV2	TRBD2	ASSGRTSGERETQY
TRBJ1-1	TRBV10-3	.	AISEGASDTEAF
TRBJ1-5	TRBV3-1	.	ASSQEGRDNQPQH
TRBJ1-2	TRBV6-1	.	ASRQQITNGYT
TRBJ2-5	TRBV7-7	TRBD2	ASQAGEQETQY
TRBJ1-4	TRBV6-1	.	ASSSGDRSSGEKLF